A single sample gave rise to the 6 T cell receptor beta chains below, sequenced in a study of shared clonotypes between healthy human individuals. Sequencing was performed with immunoSEQ multiplex PCR; in TCRdb, only in-frame clones are kept and a portion is missing. The sample yields approximately 1.5 million clones, 95% to 99% seen once. The specimen sequenced was naive CD4+ T cells sorted from blood. The subset here: CD45RA+ positively selected. These receptor sequences come from a man aged 25 to 45 in good health.

This chain connects TRBV13 to TRBJ1-1, with D tentatively TRBD1 (5 bases). Trimming took 5 bases from V and 1 from J, leaving 20 bases between them. CDR3 length: 17 amino acids. Germline V gene sequence: CDR1 PRHDT, CDR2 FYEKMQ (reference sequence). CDR3 sequence: CASSATGRLIANTEAFF. The CDR3 bases are TGTGCCAGCAGCGCTACGGGACGCCTGATTGCGAACACTGAAGCTTTCTTT.

The chain is built from TRBV5-1 and TRBJ2-1, with D perhaps TRBD1 or TRBD2 (5 bases each). V was cut by 6 bases and J by 7 bases, with 17 bases left in between. The length of the CDR3 is 14 residues. Germline CDR1 SGHRS, CDR2 YFSETQ. The CDR3 nucleotides are TGCGCCAGCACATCAAACACTGGGGGTAATGAGCAGTTCTTC. Translating gives CASTSNTGGNEQFF.

The chain has TRBV5-6 and TRBJ2-3, with 14 nucleotides matching TRBD2. Looked up from germline, CDR1 is SGHDT and CDR2 is YYEEEE. This CDR3 region has 18 residues. The V and J ends lost 2 bases and 0 bases, in that order; junction bases with no gene match: 5. The CDR3 DNA reads TGTGCCAGCAGCTTTAGGACTAGCGGGAGGACCAGCACAGATACGCAGTATTTT. It specifies CASSFRTSGRTSTDTQYF.

The rearrangement joins TRBV5-6 to TRBJ2-2; the match to TRBD2 covers 8 bases. The CDR3 spans 16 residues. Germline CDR1 reads SGHDT; CDR2 reads YYEEEE. J lost 6 bases, V lost 1 base, and 8 bases had no gene match. CDR3 region: CASSLFPAGVSGELFF. The CDR3 DNA sequence: TGTGCCAGCAGCTTGTTCCCAGCGGGAGTGTCCGGGGAGCTGTTTTTT.

This clone was seen just once. The J gene is TRBJ1-1, the V gene TRBV18; no definite D call. V was pared by 3 bases and J by 7 bases, with 12 bases between. Germline CDR1 is KGHSH and CDR2 is LQKENI. The CDR3 is 13 residues long. Here the CDR3 DNA reads TGTGCCAGCTCACCCCCAGGCTCGGGTGAAGCTTTCTTT. Protein: CASSPPGSGEAFF.

The CDR3 nucleotides read TGTGCCAGCAAAGGGGGACGCGCCGGGGAGCTGTTTTTT. Its translation is CASKGGRAGELFF. This rearrangement joins TRBV11-2 to TRBJ2-2, with D possibly being TRBD1 (6 bases). The length of the CDR3 is 13 residues. Between the trimmed V and J ends, which lost 7 bases and 6 bases, there was a span of 12 bases. Germline lookup yields CDR1 SGHAT and CDR2 FQNNGV.